This T cell receptor beta chain was observed in a study of blood T cells in healthy people across ages. Trimming pared 5 bases from V and 11 bases from J, leaving 18 bases between. The CDR3 length is 13 residues. This clonotype was detected only a few times. A second PCR of about 6 to 11 cycles used a sample-barcoded 5' primer and a J-beta primer mix. TCRdb processed the 5' RACE reads anew with MiXCR; each CDR3 protein has one entry. The sample has around 800,000 distinct CDR3 sequences, around 24% seen once. All donors came from Russia, were Caucasian and healthy, and spanned ages about 6 to 100. Another study also made use of these data, one on T cells of mothers and their children.

Sequences were obtained from blood. This TCR was recovered from a boy under 18 in good health. The chain links TRBV12-3 or TRBV12-4 to TRBJ2-5; D might be TRBD2 (6 bases). The DNA of the CDR3 is TGTGCCAGCAGTCCTGGTCCATCGGGAGAGCAGTACTTC. The encoded protein is CASSPGPSGEQYF.